These T cell receptor beta chains were read from a single sample in a study of chemoradiotherapy in HPV16-positive cancers. Using immunoSEQ multiplex PCR, the repertoire was profiled, and TCRdb retains in-frame clones only, with some absent. The sample carries approximately 12,000 clones, around 91% recorded once. The specimen was taken from a patient who underwent chemoradiotherapy. Source of these receptors: a human donor with HPV-associated anogenital cancer. The conserved cysteine and the conserved F or W are not part of the CDR3 here. Fields, in order: CDR3 protein, V gene, J gene, clone size. Size is stated for part of the rows, as once, few or many counts, or as a class when the clone is expanded.

CDR3: ASSEAVSGGGETQY; V: TRBV2; J: TRBJ2-5; size: .
CDR3: ASIEGGGGLSEAF; V: TRBV2; J: TRBJ1-1; size: .
CDR3: ASSERWGRDEQY; V: TRBV6-1; J: TRBJ2-7; size: .
CDR3: ASTRELNTEAF; V: TRBV6-5; J: TRBJ1-1; size: .
CDR3: ASSSTPGGDEKLF; V: TRBV5-5; J: TRBJ1-4; size: few
CDR3: AWSVGTGGFLYGYT; V: TRBV30; J: TRBJ1-2; size: .
CDR3: ASSFEGGRTEAF; V: TRBV5-1; J: TRBJ1-1; size: once
CDR3: ASSWRTGELF; V: TRBV6-7; J: TRBJ2-2; size: .
CDR3: ASSFTQGPGNTIY; V: TRBV27; J: TRBJ1-3; size: .
CDR3: ASSLSGGRSQVVNYGYT; V: TRBV7-8; J: TRBJ1-2; size: once
CDR3: ASSQPEAPNHNYGYT; V: TRBV4-2; J: TRBJ1-2; size: .
CDR3: ASSRTVNIEETQY; V: TRBV5-1; J: TRBJ2-5; size: once
CDR3: ASLVARVLSYEQY; V: TRBV19; J: TRBJ2-7; size: .
CDR3: ASSDHGTGGGEQF; V: TRBV25-1; J: TRBJ2-1; size: .
CDR3: AWRQTFNQPQH; V: TRBV30; J: TRBJ1-5; size: few
CDR3: ASSDRQARGLFSGNTIY; V: TRBV7-9; J: TRBJ1-3; size: .
CDR3: ASSSGLGRVNNEQF; V: TRBV19; J: TRBJ2-1; size: .
CDR3: ASSILTSGIKSTGELF; V: TRBV19; J: TRBJ2-2; size: .
CDR3: ASSQDNSGSYNEQF; V: TRBV4-1; J: TRBJ2-1; size: .
CDR3: ASSLWEQPIVYGYT; V: TRBV28; J: TRBJ1-2; size: .
CDR3: AWEGVAGGGRETQY; V: TRBV30; J: TRBJ2-5; size: once
CDR3: ASSVGRASNQPQH; V: TRBV2; J: TRBJ1-5; size: .
CDR3: ASSPGTAIREQY; V: TRBV5-6; J: TRBJ2-7; size: .
CDR3: ASSSQQGAPTSEQY; V: TRBV27; J: TRBJ2-7; size: .
CDR3: ASSPGGADTQY; V: TRBV7-3; J: TRBJ2-3; size: .
CDR3: ASSHFRDRGYEQY; V: TRBV19; J: TRBJ2-7; size: .
CDR3: ASTPQFSYEQY; V: TRBV2; J: TRBJ2-7; size: .
CDR3: ASSPVGGDTQY; V: TRBV4-1; J: TRBJ2-3; size: .
CDR3: ASTPGLAVTGELF; V: TRBV25-1; J: TRBJ2-2; size: .
CDR3: ASSFGSNEQF; V: TRBV6-6; J: TRBJ2-1; size: .
CDR3: ASSLAQDTQY; V: TRBV11-2; J: TRBJ2-3; size: once
CDR3: ASSENWRGTGGTNSVH; V: TRBV6-1; J: TRBJ2-4; size: .
CDR3: ASSLGRGQGPQH; V: TRBV7-8; J: TRBJ1-5; size: .
CDR3: ASSLGVAGVQETQY; V: TRBV7-6; J: TRBJ2-5; size: .
CDR3: ASSISQGPWGYT; V: TRBV19; J: TRBJ1-2; size: few